A selection of T cell receptor beta chains follows, all from one sample in a study of blood T cells in healthy people across ages. TCRdb reprocessed the 5' RACE reads via MiXCR and lists one record per CDR3 protein. The sample lists roughly 1,800,000 distinct CDR3 sequences, about 49% seen once, with approximately 2% in the top ten. The sample consisted of blood. The receptors were gathered from a woman in her forties in good health. The CDR3 runs from the conserved cysteine through the conserved F or W. D genes are given only for firm matches. Clone size is given for some rows only: seen once, a few or many times, or a class if the clone is expanded.

abundance: .
v_gene: TRBV29-1
j_gene: TRBJ2-6
d_gene: .
CDR3aa: CSVTELANVLTF
CDR3nt: TGCAGCGTGACAGAACTTGCCAACGTCCTGACTTTC

abundance: .
v_gene: TRBV25-1
j_gene: TRBJ1-1
d_gene: .
CDR3aa: CASSGSRRGPEAFF
CDR3nt: TGTGCCAGCAGTGGATCCCGTAGGGGCCCTGAAGCTTTCTTT

abundance: many
v_gene: TRBV5-1
j_gene: TRBJ2-1
d_gene: TRBD2
CDR3aa: CASSLSPLAGGYNEQFF
CDR3nt: TGCGCCAGCAGCTTGTCACCTCTAGCGGGGGGTTACAATGAGCAGTTCTTC

abundance: .
v_gene: TRBV6-2/TRBV6-3
j_gene: TRBJ2-2
d_gene: TRBD2
CDR3aa: CASSYPQPGLAGTGELFF
CDR3nt: TGTGCCAGCAGTTACCCACAACCGGGACTAGCGGGCACCGGGGAGCTGTTTTTT

abundance: few
v_gene: TRBV18
j_gene: TRBJ2-4
d_gene: .
CDR3aa: CASSPSSAGRSKNIQYF
CDR3nt: TGTGCCAGCTCACCGAGTTCGGCAGGGCGGTCCAAAAACATTCAGTACTTC

abundance: few
v_gene: TRBV3-1
j_gene: TRBJ1-6
d_gene: .
CDR3aa: CASKDTGSLNSPLHF
CDR3nt: TGTGCCAGCAAGGACACAGGGTCCCTTAATTCACCCCTCCACTTT

abundance: .
v_gene: TRBV12-5
j_gene: TRBJ2-1
d_gene: TRBD2
CDR3aa: CASGLVRGTSGTDNEQFF
CDR3nt: TGTGCTAGTGGTTTGGTGCGGGGGACTAGCGGGACTGACAATGAGCAGTTCTTC

abundance: .
v_gene: TRBV29-1
j_gene: TRBJ2-6
d_gene: .
CDR3aa: CSVEFASGANVLTF
CDR3nt: TGCAGCGTTGAATTTGCCTCTGGGGCCAACGTCCTGACTTTC

abundance: .
v_gene: TRBV10-3
j_gene: TRBJ1-2
d_gene: .
CDR3aa: CASQDSLNYGYTF
CDR3nt: TGTGCCAGCCAGGACAGTTTAAACTATGGCTACACCTTC

abundance: .
v_gene: TRBV29-1
j_gene: TRBJ2-1
d_gene: .
CDR3aa: CSAPRRTSSYNEQFF
CDR3nt: TGCAGCGCTCCACGTCGAACCTCCTCCTACAATGAGCAGTTCTTC

abundance: many
v_gene: TRBV11-2
j_gene: TRBJ2-1
d_gene: .
CDR3aa: CASSLVRVALLSSYNEQFF
CDR3nt: TGTGCCAGCAGCTTAGTTCGGGTGGCGCTCTTAAGCTCCTACAATGAGCAGTTCTTC

abundance: once
v_gene: TRBV6-1
j_gene: TRBJ2-7
d_gene: .
CDR3aa: CASSEGHPEQYF
CDR3nt: TGTGCCAGCAGTGAGGGACACCCTGAGCAGTACTTC

abundance: .
v_gene: TRBV20-1
j_gene: TRBJ1-1
d_gene: TRBD1
CDR3aa: CSAPGQVNTEAFF
CDR3nt: TGCAGTGCACCGGGACAGGTGAACACTGAAGCTTTCTTT

abundance: .
v_gene: TRBV7-2
j_gene: TRBJ2-7
d_gene: .
CDR3aa: CASSPNLDEQYF
CDR3nt: TGTGCCAGCAGCCCCAATTTGGACGAGCAGTACTTC

abundance: few
v_gene: TRBV10-3
j_gene: TRBJ1-2
d_gene: .
CDR3aa: CAISGGSGMDYGYTF
CDR3nt: TGTGCCATCAGTGGAGGGTCGGGGATGGACTATGGCTACACCTTC

abundance: many
v_gene: TRBV5-1
j_gene: TRBJ2-5
d_gene: .
CDR3aa: CASSPGGSSETQYF
CDR3nt: TGCGCCAGCAGCCCCGGTGGGAGTTCAGAGACCCAGTACTTC

abundance: .
v_gene: TRBV20-1
j_gene: TRBJ2-5
d_gene: TRBD1
CDR3aa: CSATDAGTGQETQYF
CDR3nt: TGCAGTGCGACCGACGCCGGGACAGGGCAAGAGACCCAGTACTTC

abundance: .
v_gene: TRBV13
j_gene: TRBJ2-1
d_gene: .
CDR3aa: CAGSLDHNLPLDNEQFF
CDR3nt: TGTGCCGGCAGCTTAGATCATAATTTACCTCTGGACAATGAGCAGTTCTTC

abundance: few
v_gene: TRBV12-3/TRBV12-4
j_gene: TRBJ1-2
d_gene: TRBD1
CDR3aa: CASRSGQGRFSGYTF
CDR3nt: TGTGCCAGCAGATCCGGACAGGGGAGGTTCAGTGGCTACACCTTC

abundance: few
v_gene: TRBV11-2
j_gene: TRBJ2-7
d_gene: TRBD1
CDR3aa: CASSSSVGTAYEQYF
CDR3nt: TGTGCCAGCAGCTCGTCCGTCGGGACAGCTTACGAGCAGTACTTC

abundance: .
v_gene: TRBV2
j_gene: TRBJ2-7
d_gene: .
CDR3aa: CASSNTAHNEQYF
CDR3nt: TGTGCCAGCAGTAACACAGCACACAATGAGCAGTACTTC

abundance: few
v_gene: TRBV10-1
j_gene: TRBJ2-4
d_gene: .
CDR3aa: CASSEIVGPASIQYF
CDR3nt: TGCGCCAGCAGTGAAATTGTGGGACCGGCGAGCATTCAGTACTTC

abundance: few
v_gene: TRBV5-1
j_gene: TRBJ1-1
d_gene: .
CDR3aa: CASSLGGGITEAFF
CDR3nt: TGCGCCAGCAGCTTGGGAGGGGGGATCACTGAAGCTTTCTTT

abundance: few
v_gene: TRBV5-1
j_gene: TRBJ2-7
d_gene: TRBD1
CDR3aa: CASSAGTGELGIYEQYF
CDR3nt: TGCGCCAGCAGCGCCGGGACAGGGGAGTTGGGGATCTACGAGCAGTACTTC

abundance: .
v_gene: TRBV24-1
j_gene: TRBJ2-5
d_gene: .
CDR3aa: CATSDVQGGPETQYF
CDR3nt: TGTGCCACCAGTGATGTGCAAGGGGGGCCTGAGACCCAGTACTTC

abundance: few
v_gene: TRBV6-5
j_gene: TRBJ2-6
d_gene: .
CDR3aa: CASSYRLAGANVLTF
CDR3nt: TGTGCCAGCAGTTACCGACTAGCTGGGGCCAACGTCCTGACTTTC